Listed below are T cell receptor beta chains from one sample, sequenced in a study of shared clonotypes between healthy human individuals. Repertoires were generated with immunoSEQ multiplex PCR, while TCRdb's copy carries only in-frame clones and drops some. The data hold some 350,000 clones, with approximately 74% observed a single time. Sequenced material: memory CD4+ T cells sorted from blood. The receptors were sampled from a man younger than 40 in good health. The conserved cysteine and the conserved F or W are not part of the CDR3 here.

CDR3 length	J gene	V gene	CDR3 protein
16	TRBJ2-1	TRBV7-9	ASSPGTSGRRGYNEQF
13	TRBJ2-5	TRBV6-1	ASSEGQGATETQY
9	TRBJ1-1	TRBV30	AWSRNTEAF
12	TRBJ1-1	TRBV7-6	ASSGQGLNTEAF
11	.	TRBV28	ASSSVGNQPQY
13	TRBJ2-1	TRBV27	ASRGQVFSYNEQF
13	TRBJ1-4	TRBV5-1	ASSTAGATNEKLF
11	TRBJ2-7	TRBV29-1	SGGGGDAYEQY
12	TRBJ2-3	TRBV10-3	AISEATSTDTQY
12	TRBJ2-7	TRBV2	ASRRSGLTYEQY
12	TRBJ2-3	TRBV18	ASSPGTTTDTQY
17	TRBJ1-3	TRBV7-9	ASSLVGLFLWDSGNTIY
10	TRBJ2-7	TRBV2	ASSSQGYEQY
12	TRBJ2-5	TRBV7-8	ASSFRSGGETQY
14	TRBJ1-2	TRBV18	ASSRDRGASPYGYT
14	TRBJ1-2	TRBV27	ASSPGHGGTTYGYT
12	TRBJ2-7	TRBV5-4	ASTRQGGAYEQY
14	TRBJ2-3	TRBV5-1	ASSSRLAGGPDTQY
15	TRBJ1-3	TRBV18	ASSRDQPLSSGNTIY
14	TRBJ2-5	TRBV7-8	ASRPTGLSIIETQY
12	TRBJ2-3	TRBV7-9	ASSLTGRTDTQY
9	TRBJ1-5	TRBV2	ASSVGQPQH
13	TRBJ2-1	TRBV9	ASSVTGDQYNEQF
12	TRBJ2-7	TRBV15	ATSTRTGTYEQY
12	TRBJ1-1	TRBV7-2	ASSLGAGYTEAF
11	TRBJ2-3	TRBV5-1	ASRDMGTDTQY
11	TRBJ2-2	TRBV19	ASSLSRPGELF
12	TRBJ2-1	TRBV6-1	ACRRRGDYNEQF
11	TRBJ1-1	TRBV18	ASSQAMNTEAF
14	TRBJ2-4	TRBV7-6	ASSLGWRGDKNIQY
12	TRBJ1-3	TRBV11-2	ASSLGGAGNTIY
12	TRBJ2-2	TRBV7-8	ASSHDRGTGELF
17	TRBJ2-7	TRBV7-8	ASSLSLASGRTFSYEQY
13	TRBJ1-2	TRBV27	ASSLEAGGISGYT
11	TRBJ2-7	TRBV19	ASSAILRGEQY
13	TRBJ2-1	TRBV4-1	ASSQDRAGQGEQF
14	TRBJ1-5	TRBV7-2	ASSPDRGHSNQPQH
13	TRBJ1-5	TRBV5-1	ASSLGGASGQPQH
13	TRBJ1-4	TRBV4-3	ASSPSSGGIPKLF
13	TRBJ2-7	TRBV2	ASSAKLKPPYEQY
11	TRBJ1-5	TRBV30	AWSEVKDQPQH
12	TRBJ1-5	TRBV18	ASSPGNRDQPQH
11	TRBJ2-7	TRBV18	ASSSSVAYEQY
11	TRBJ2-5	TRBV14	ASSMPGKETQY
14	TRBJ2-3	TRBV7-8	ASSLVAGGNTDTQY
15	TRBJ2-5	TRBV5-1	ASSWTGLAHIQETQY
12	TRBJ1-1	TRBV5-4	ASSETGFNTEAF
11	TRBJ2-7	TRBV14	ASSQELRYEQY